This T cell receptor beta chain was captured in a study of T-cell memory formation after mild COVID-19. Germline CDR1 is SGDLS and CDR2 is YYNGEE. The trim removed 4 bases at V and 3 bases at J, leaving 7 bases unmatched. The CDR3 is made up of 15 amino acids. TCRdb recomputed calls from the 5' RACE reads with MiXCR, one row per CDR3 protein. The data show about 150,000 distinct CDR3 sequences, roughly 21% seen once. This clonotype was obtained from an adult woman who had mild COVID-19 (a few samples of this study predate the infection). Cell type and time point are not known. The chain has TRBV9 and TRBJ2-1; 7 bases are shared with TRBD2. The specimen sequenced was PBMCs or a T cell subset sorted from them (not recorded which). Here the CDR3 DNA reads TGTGCCAGCAGCATTTCAGCGGGAATCTACAATGAGCAGTTCTTC. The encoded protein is CASSISAGIYNEQFF.